This TCR beta chain was identified during a study of blood T cell repertoires in COVID-19. Across the study: Samples of COVID-19 (acute and convalescent) were obtained from the United States, Italy and Spain. T cells, B-cell-depleted T cells, or PBMCs supplied cDNA or gDNA.

There are 14 residues in the CDR3. With 4 bases clipped from V and 12 bases from J, the junction kept 12 bases outside the gene matches. CDR1 and CDR2 (germline): SGHRS, YFSETQ. Produced via immunoSEQ multiplex PCR; TCRdb's table is partial and in-frame only. The profile shows 120,000 or so clones, about 90% of them singletons. The sample consisted of peripheral blood. The chain uses TRBV5-1 and TRBJ1-3, with 8 bases aligning to TRBD1. The receptor was derived from a woman aged 45-59 years with active or convalescent COVID-19. The CDR3 loop is CASSPGQASGSIYF. DNA of the CDR3: TGCGCCAGCAGCCCGGGACAGGCAAGTGGGAGCATATATTTT.